The 4 T cell receptor beta chains below come from one sample, sequenced in a study of cytomegalovirus exposure and HLA in healthy donors. Primers for the PCR totalled 60 Vbeta and 13 Jbeta. Assay used: immunoSEQ multiplex PCR; TCRdb lists only in-frame clones, some missing. The table has tens of thousands of clones, more than 70% seen once. Sequenced: PBMCs. All receptors come from a man aged 50 to 59 in good health and CMV-seropositive.

The V call is TRBV19, the J call TRBJ2-1; TRBD2 matches 11 bases. The CDR3 covers 15 residues. V lost 5 bases and J lost 8; bases outside the gene matches: 8. The V gene's germline CDR1 is LNHDA and CDR2 SQIVND (reference sequence). The CDR3 region has the DNA TGTGCCAGTAGTTTAACTAGCGGGAGCCTCGATGAGCAGTTCTTC. It is translated as CASSLTSGSLDEQFF.

This chain uses TRBV7-9 with TRBJ1-2; D may be TRBD1 (5 bases). In germline, CDR1 is SEHNR, CDR2 FQNEAQ (reference sequence). This CDR3 has 15 residues. V was cut by 5 bases and J by 2 bases, with 15 bases left in between. CDR3 in amino acids: CASSPDLRTNYGYTF. CDR3 nucleotide sequence: TGTGCCAGCAGCCCAGACCTCCGGACAAACTATGGCTACACCTTC.

The genes are TRBV7-2 and TRBJ1-4; D call uncertain. Germline loops: CDR1 SGHTA, CDR2 FQGNSA. V was trimmed by 6 bases and J by 0 bases, leaving 8 bases between them. The length of the CDR3 is 14 residues. The CDR3 region has the DNA TGTGCCAGCAGTCACAGTGCAACTAATGAAAAACTGTTTTTT. Protein: CASSHSATNEKLFF.

This clone has more than one count but fewer than ten. The rearrangement joins TRBV5-4 to TRBJ2-2; 12 bases are a match to TRBD2. Germline values: CDR1 SGHNT, CDR2 YYREEE (reference sequence). V shed 4 bases and J 8 bases; nucleotides not matched to a gene: 6. The CDR3 runs 15 residues. This CDR3 is CASSRTSGITGELFF. CDR3 DNA: TGTGCCAGCAGCAGGACTAGCGGGATTACTGGGGAGCTGTTTTTT.